Each of the 28 T cell receptor beta chains below was sequenced from the same sample in a study of blood T cell repertoires in COVID-19. The data were produced by immunoSEQ multiplex PCR, yet TCRdb's version contains in-frame clones alone and is incomplete. This table has about 330,000 clones, about 82% appearing once. Sequencing was carried out using peripheral blood. The receptors shown here come from a woman in her 50s with acute or convalescent COVID-19.

Details on this clone: Distinct nucleotide sequences in the sample also encode this CDR3. The CDR3 DNA follows: TGTGCCAGCAGCTTGGTGAGCTACGAGCAGTACTTC. Amino acids: CASSLVSYEQYF. V and J are TRBV5-6 and TRBJ2-7; D call uncertain. Germline lookup yields CDR1 SGHDT and CDR2 YYEEEE. V was clipped by 0 bases and J by 3 bases, with 4 bases between them. CDR3 size: 12 residues.

This clone has ten or more counts. This rearrangement joins TRBV11-1 to TRBJ2-7; D is unclear. In germline, CDR1 is SGHAT, CDR2 FQDESV (reference sequence). V dropped 1 base and J dropped 7 bases, with 17 bases sitting between them. This CDR3 comprises 15 residues. The CDR3 is CASSLDFLYTKEQYF. For the CDR3, the DNA is TGTGCCAGCAGCTTAGATTTTCTGTATACTAAGGAGCAGTACTTC.

This clone was detected only a few times. V usage is TRBV28 and J usage is TRBJ1-4; no definite D call. V was cut by 5 bases and J by 7 bases, with 8 bases left in between. This CDR3 contains 12 residues. Germline V lookup: CDR1 MDHEN, CDR2 SYDVKM. The CDR3 here is CASSQAREKLFF. CDR3 coding DNA: TGTGCCAGCAGTCAGGCCCGTGAAAAACTGTTTTTT.

Of note for this clone: The same CDR3 is also encoded by other DNA sequences in this sample. This chain links TRBV7-9 with TRBJ1-5; the D is unclear. Trimming took off 2 bases at V and 2 bases at J, with 4 bases between the two ends. Per germline, CDR1 SEHNR and CDR2 FQNEAQ (reference sequence). This CDR3 has 13 amino acids. The CDR3 DNA reads as TGTGCCAGCAGCTTATCTGGCAATCAGCCCCAGCATTTT. Protein sequence: CASSLSGNQPQHF. The full variable domain, with the rest looked up from reference TRBV7-9 and TRBJ1-5, is DTGVSQNPRHKITKRGQNVTFRCDPISEHNRLYWYRQTLGQGPEFLTYFQNEAQLEKSRLLSDRFSAERPKGSFSTLEIQRTEQGDSAMYLCASSLSGNQPQHFGDGTRLSIL.

The chain carries TRBV7-2 and TRBJ1-5, with 8 bases that match TRBD1. CDR3 length: 15 amino acids. CDR1 is SGHTA, CDR2 FQGNSA, per germline. The junction had 8 bases not matched to a gene; V was cut back by 4 bases and J by 6 bases. CDR3 coding DNA: TGTGCCAGCAGCTCACAGGGGGACAGTAGTCAGCCCCAGCATTTT. Amino acids: CASSSQGDSSQPQHF.

A single count supports this clone. Here the CDR3 reads CATSETGMGEQYF. CDR3 DNA: TGTGCCACCAGTGAAACAGGGATGGGGGAGCAGTACTTC. The J gene is TRBJ2-7, the V gene TRBV24-1, with D perhaps TRBD1 (6 bases). This CDR3 has 13 residues. V was pared by 4 bases and J by 7 bases, with 13 bases between. Germline values: CDR1 KGHDR, CDR2 SFDVKD.

The CDR3 is CASSWGLAGASEQFF. CDR3 DNA sequence: TGTGCCAGCAGCTGGGGACTAGCGGGAGCATCTGAGCAGTTCTTC. The gene calls are TRBV7-2 and TRBJ2-1; 14 bases fit TRBD2. The ends lost 4 bases at V and 9 bases at J; junction bases unmatched: 5. Germline-derived CDR1 and CDR2 are SGHTA and FQGNSA. The CDR3 is 15 amino acids.

This clone was picked up one time. The rearrangement links TRBV12-3 or TRBV12-4 to TRBJ2-7, with D hard to call. The V gene lost 6 bases and the J gene lost 4 bases, with 7 bases spanning the gap. The CDR3 runs 11 residues. This CDR3 is CASSSLYEQYF. The CDR3 DNA reads TGTGCCAGCAGCTCCTTATACGAGCAGTACTTC.

The CDR3 reads CASSLVGDLGGLETQYF. The DNA of the CDR3 is TGTGCCAGCAGCTTAGTGGGGGACTTGGGGGGTTTAGAGACCCAGTACTTC. The V gene is TRBV7-2, the J gene TRBJ2-5, with D perhaps matching TRBD2 (6 bases). The CDR3 loop spans 17 amino acids. Germline V CDR1 and CDR2: SGHTA, FQGNSA. Trimming stripped 1 base from V and 4 bases from J, with 19 bases between.

The J gene is TRBJ2-1, the V gene TRBV15; TRBD2 matches 9 bases. Germline V lookup: CDR1 LNHNV, CDR2 YYDKDF (reference sequence). The J segment lost 3 bases and the V segment lost 0 bases, leaving 6 bases of the junction unmatched. This CDR3 region has 17 residues. The CDR3 region has the DNA TGTGCCACCAGCAGAGACCGAGGGACTAGCTTCTACAATGAGCAGTTCTTC. Translating gives CATSRDRGTSFYNEQFF. Full variable domain (rest looked up from reference TRBV15 and TRBJ2-1): DAMVIQNPRYQVTQFGKPVTLSCSQTLNHNVMYWYQQKSSQAPKLLFHYYDKDFNNEADTPDNFQSRRPNTSFCFLDIRSPGLGDTAMYLCATSRDRGTSFYNEQFFGPGTRLTVL.

The chain uses TRBV30 and TRBJ2-2, with 10 nucleotides matching TRBD2. Trimming took 0 bases from V and 5 from J; bases not matched to a gene: 15. CDR1 and CDR2 from the germline V gene are GTSNPN and SVGIG (reference sequence). The CDR3 spans 19 residues. The CDR3 loop reads CAWSVLGLADPERTGELFF. The DNA of the CDR3 is TGTGCCTGGAGTGTACTAGGACTAGCGGACCCGGAAAGGACCGGGGAGCTGTTTTTT.

This clone has just one count. The rearrangement uses TRBV3-1 (or the pseudogene TRBV3-2) and TRBJ1-6; 7 positions agree with TRBD1. V gave up 0 bases and J gave up 7 bases; unmatched junction bases: 12. Germline V gene data show CDR1 as LGHDT and CDR2 as YNNKEL (reference sequence). The CDR3 length is 18 residues. In DNA form, the CDR3 reads TGTGCCAGCAGCCAAGAACGGGGCAGGGGGGTCTCGAATTCACCCCTCCACTTT. Translation gives CASSQERGRGVSNSPLHF.

This chain links TRBV18 with TRBJ2-2; D is perhaps TRBD1 (5 bases). With 6 bases removed from V and 7 bases from J, the gap between germline ends came to 18 bases. Germline V gene lookup returns CDR1 KGHSH and CDR2 LQKENI. This CDR3 is built from 15 residues. The DNA for the CDR3 is TGTGCCAGCTCCCCTGACAGAACCTCGGGCGGGGAGCTGTTTTTT. Translation gives CASSPDRTSGGELFF.

The gene calls are TRBV24-1 and TRBJ2-1, with 10 positions matching TRBD2. From germline, CDR1 is KGHDR and CDR2 SFDVKD. The trim removed 3 bases at V and 5 bases at J, leaving 6 bases unmatched. CDR3 length equals 16 residues. Here the CDR3 reads CATSDPSGRADNEQFF. CDR3 DNA: TGTGCCACCAGTGATCCAAGCGGGAGGGCCGACAATGAGCAGTTCTTC.

The genes are TRBV7-2 and TRBJ2-3, with 11 bases fitting TRBD2. Unmatched junction bases numbered 7, after V lost 0 bases and J lost 5 bases. CDR1 is SGHTA and CDR2 is FQGNSA in the germline V gene. This CDR3 spans 17 amino acids. The CDR3 DNA reads as TGTGCCAGCAGCTTAGCGCTTGTGGGACTAGCGGTAGATACGCAGTATTTT. It codes for CASSLALVGLAVDTQYF. Complete variable domain (other parts from reference TRBV7-2 and TRBJ2-3): GAGVSQSPSNKVTEKGKDVELRCDPISGHTALYWYRQSLGQGLEFLIYFQGNSAPDKSGLPSDRFSAERTGGSVSTLTIQRTQQEDSAVYLCASSLALVGLAVDTQYFGPGTRLTVL.

The rearrangement uses TRBV28 and TRBJ2-2, with D possibly being TRBD1 (5 bases). Trimming shortened V by 7 bases and J by 5 bases, and 29 bases separated the two germline ends. The CDR3 spans 19 residues. Germline CDR1 MDHEN, CDR2 SYDVKM. This CDR3 reads CASTNLLGPGQKKTGELFF. CDR3 nucleotides: TGTGCCAGCACCAACCTTCTGGGGCCGGGCCAGAAGAAGACCGGGGAGCTGTTTTTT.

V is TRBV21-1 and J is TRBJ1-1; whether TRBD1, the table's D call, matches the DNA was not checked. TRBV21-1 is noted as a pseudogene. CDR3 length: 18 amino acids. The CDR3 region is CASSKALLRGTLKTEAFF. The CDR3 nucleotides read TGTGCCAGCAGCAAAGCGCTCCTTAGGGGGACCCTGAAGACTGAAGCTTTCTTT.

The chain is built from TRBV6-2 or TRBV6-3 and TRBJ1-1, with 7 bases fitting TRBD1. With V trimmed by 5 bases and J by 0 bases, 3 bases remained unmatched. This CDR3 comprises 14 residues. The germline V gene encodes CDR1 MNHEY and CDR2 SVGEGT. The CDR3 spells CASSGTDLNTEAFF. The DNA of the CDR3 is TGTGCCAGCAGTGGGACAGATTTGAACACTGAAGCTTTCTTT.

This sequence joins TRBV10-2 and TRBJ2-6; D is possibly TRBD2 (5 bases). V was pared by 4 bases and J by 4 bases, with 11 bases between. Germline CDR1 reads WSHSY; CDR2 reads SAAADI. CDR3 length: 15 residues. The CDR3 sequence is CASSAGITGANVLTF. The CDR3 DNA sequence: TGCGCCAGCAGTGCGGGGATAACCGGGGCCAACGTCCTGACTTTC.

V is TRBV19 and J is TRBJ1-1; 7 bases are a match to TRBD1. This CDR3 is 16 amino acids long. The junction had 10 bases not matched to a gene; V was cut back by 6 bases and J by 0 bases. Germline-derived CDR1 and CDR2 are LNHDA and SQIVND (reference sequence). The DNA for the CDR3 is TGTGCCAGTAGGGTCCGGGACAGCGGCATGAACACTGAAGCTTTCTTT. Encoded protein: CASRVRDSGMNTEAFF.

Details on this clone: One end of the junction does not line up with germline, which may come from a read error. This chain uses TRBV6-5 with TRBJ2-7; possibly TRBD1 for D (6 bases). Per germline, CDR1 MNHEY and CDR2 SVGAGI. The CDR3 spans 12 residues. The CDR3 DNA sequence: TGTGCCAGCAGCAATGGGACATTAGGGGTTCTCTTC. It translates to CASSNGTLGVLF.

This clone appeared many times. The gene calls are TRBV28 and TRBJ1-2; D is ambiguous. In germline, CDR1 is MDHEN, CDR2 SYDVKM. Trimming stripped 5 bases from V and 2 bases from J, with 15 bases between. The CDR3 has 15 residues. The CDR3, as DNA: TGTGCCAGCAGTCCAAGAACTTTTATGAACTATGGCTACACCTTC. It translates to CASSPRTFMNYGYTF.

The chain couples TRBV5-6 to TRBJ1-2; TRBD1 matches at 10 bases. The V gene's germline CDR1 is SGHDT and CDR2 YYEEEE. The CDR3 spans 17 residues. V lost 0 bases, J lost 2 bases, and 7 bases stayed unmatched. DNA for the CDR3: TGTGCCAGCAGCTTGGTTTTCCGGGACAGGGGAAACTATGGCTACACCTTC. Its translation: CASSLVFRDRGNYGYTF.

The chain links TRBV18 to TRBJ1-1; D is perhaps TRBD1 (5 bases). V lost 2 bases to trimming and J lost 1 base, with 20 bases between them. Germline CDR1 reads KGHSH; CDR2 reads LQKENI. The CDR3 is made up of 18 amino acids. The CDR3 nucleotides read TGTGCCAGCTCACCAATCGTCATGTCTGGGGCAGGGAACACTGAAGCTTTCTTT. Protein product: CASSPIVMSGAGNTEAFF.

CDR3 amino acids: CSVAREGEAFF. For the CDR3, the DNA is TGCAGCGTTGCCCGGGAGGGTGAAGCTTTCTTT. The chain has TRBV29-1 and TRBJ1-1; D is unresolved. The CDR3 contains 11 residues. V was cut by 4 bases and J by 7 bases, with 10 bases left in between. In germline, CDR1 is SQVTM, CDR2 ANQGSEA.

The chain recombines TRBV7-2 with TRBJ1-1; D is ambiguous. This CDR3 region has 15 residues. Trimming left V 2 bases short and J 3 bases short, with 13 bases between. Germline V gives CDR1 SGHTA, CDR2 FQGNSA. CDR3 nucleotide sequence: TGTGCCAGCAGCTTACTGGGGAGGTTTGACACTGAAGCTTTCTTT. This codes for CASSLLGRFDTEAFF.

This rearrangement joins TRBV2 to TRBJ2-3, with a weak D call TRBD1 (5 bases). The length of the CDR3 is 14 residues. CDR1 is SNHLY, CDR2 FYNNEI, per germline. V gave up 9 bases and J gave up 4 bases, with 17 bases separating them. For the CDR3, the DNA is TGTGCCAGTCTACAGGTCTCACCCGCAGATACGCAGTATTTT. Amino acid sequence: CASLQVSPADTQYF.

This clone appeared a few times. V and J are TRBV5-8 and TRBJ1-4; D unresolved. Germline CDR1 and CDR2: SGHTS and YDEGEE. This CDR3 is 15 amino acids long. The V end was cut by 1 base, the J end by 0 bases, with 7 bases between. In nucleotides, the CDR3 is TGTGCCAGCAGCTTGTCCTACGCAACTAATGAAAAACTGTTTTTT. Its translation: CASSLSYATNEKLFF.